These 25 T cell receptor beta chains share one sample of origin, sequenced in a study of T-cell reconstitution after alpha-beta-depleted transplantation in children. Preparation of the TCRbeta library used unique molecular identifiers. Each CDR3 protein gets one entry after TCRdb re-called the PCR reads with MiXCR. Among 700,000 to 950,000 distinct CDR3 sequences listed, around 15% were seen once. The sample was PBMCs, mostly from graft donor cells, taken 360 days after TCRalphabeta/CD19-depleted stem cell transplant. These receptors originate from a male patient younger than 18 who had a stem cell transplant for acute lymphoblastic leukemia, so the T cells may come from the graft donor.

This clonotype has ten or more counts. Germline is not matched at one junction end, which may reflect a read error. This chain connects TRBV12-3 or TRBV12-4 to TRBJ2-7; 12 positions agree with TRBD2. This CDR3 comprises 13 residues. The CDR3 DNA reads TGTGCCAGCAGTTTCCCCGGACTAGCGGGAACTATCTTC. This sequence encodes CASSFPGLAGTIF.

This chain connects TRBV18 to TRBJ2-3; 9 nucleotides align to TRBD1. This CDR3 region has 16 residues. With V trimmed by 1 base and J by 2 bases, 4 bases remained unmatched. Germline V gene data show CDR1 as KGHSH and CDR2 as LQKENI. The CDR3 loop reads CASSPLGTGNTDTQYF. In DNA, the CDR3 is TGTGCCAGCTCACCACTCGGGACAGGGAACACAGATACGCAGTATTTT.

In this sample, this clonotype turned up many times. The CDR3 reads CASSLANGEGTEAFF. CDR3 bases: TGCGCCAGCAGCTTGGCCAATGGCGAAGGTACTGAAGCTTTCTTT. This chain uses TRBV5-1 with TRBJ1-1; unclear D gene. Germline CDR1 reads SGHRS; CDR2 reads YFSETQ. V was clipped by 0 bases and J by 5 bases, with 14 bases between them. The CDR3 totals 15 residues.

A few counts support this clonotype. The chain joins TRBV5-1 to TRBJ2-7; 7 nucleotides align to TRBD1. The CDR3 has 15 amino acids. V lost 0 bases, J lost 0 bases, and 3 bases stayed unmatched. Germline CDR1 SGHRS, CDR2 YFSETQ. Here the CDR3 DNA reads TGCGCCAGCAGCTTGGTAGGGGGCGGCTCCTACGAGCAGTACTTC. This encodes CASSLVGGGSYEQYF.

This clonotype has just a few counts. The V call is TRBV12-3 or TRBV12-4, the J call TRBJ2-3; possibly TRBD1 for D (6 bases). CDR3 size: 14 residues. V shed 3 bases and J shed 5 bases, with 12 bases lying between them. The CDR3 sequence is CASSFSGAGDTQYF. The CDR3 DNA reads TGTGCCAGCAGTTTCTCAGGGGCAGGAGATACGCAGTATTTT.

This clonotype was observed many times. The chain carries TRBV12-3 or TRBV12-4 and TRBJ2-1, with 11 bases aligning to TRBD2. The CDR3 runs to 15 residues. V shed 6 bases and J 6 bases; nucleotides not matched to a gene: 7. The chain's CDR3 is CASRLAGERVNEQFF. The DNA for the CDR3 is TGTGCCAGCAGACTAGCGGGGGAACGAGTCAATGAGCAGTTCTTC.

CDR3 sequence (DNA): TGTGCCAGCAGCTTGATACAGAACACCGGGGAGCTGTTTTTT. Translated, it gives CASSLIQNTGELFF. The chain combines TRBV5-6 with TRBJ2-2; D is unclear. Germline CDR1 and CDR2: SGHDT and YYEEEE. V was shortened by 1 base and J by 1 base, with 5 bases between the two germline ends. This CDR3 spans 14 amino acids.

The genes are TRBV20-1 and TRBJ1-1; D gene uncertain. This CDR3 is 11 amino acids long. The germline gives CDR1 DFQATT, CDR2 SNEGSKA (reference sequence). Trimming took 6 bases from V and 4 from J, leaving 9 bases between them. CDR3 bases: TGCAGTGCCCTGAGGGTCACTGAAGCTTTCTTT. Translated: CSALRVTEAFF.

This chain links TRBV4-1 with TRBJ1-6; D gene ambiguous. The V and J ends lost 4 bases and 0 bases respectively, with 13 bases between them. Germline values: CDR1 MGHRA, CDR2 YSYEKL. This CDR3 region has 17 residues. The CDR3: CASSLISGSSYNSPLHF. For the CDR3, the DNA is TGCGCCAGCAGCCTTATCTCGGGAAGCTCCTATAATTCACCCCTCCACTTT.

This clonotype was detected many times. CDR3 amino acids: CASSEDRGQFF. The CDR3 coding sequence is TGCGCCAGCAGTGAGGACAGGGGGCAGTTCTTC. The chain carries TRBV10-1 and TRBJ2-1; 8 bases are a match to TRBD1. V was pared by 2 bases and J by 12 bases, with 0 bases of the junction left unmatched. CDR1 and CDR2 (germline): WNHNN, SYGVQD (reference sequence). The length of the CDR3 is 11 residues.

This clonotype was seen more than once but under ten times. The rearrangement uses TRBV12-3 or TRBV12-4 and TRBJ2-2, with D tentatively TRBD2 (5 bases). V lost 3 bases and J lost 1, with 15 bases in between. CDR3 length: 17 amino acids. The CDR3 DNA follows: TGTGCCAGCAGTTTTGTAGTCGGCGGAGGGAACACCGGGGAGCTGTTTTTT. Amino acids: CASSFVVGGGNTGELFF.

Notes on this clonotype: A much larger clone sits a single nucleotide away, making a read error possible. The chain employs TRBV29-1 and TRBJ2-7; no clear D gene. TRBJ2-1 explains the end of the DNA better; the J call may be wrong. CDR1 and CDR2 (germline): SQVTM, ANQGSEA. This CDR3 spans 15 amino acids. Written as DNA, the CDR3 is TGCAGCGTTGAAGTGATGGGTCCAGGCTCCTACGAGCAGTTCTTC. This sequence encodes CSVEVMGPGSYEQFF.

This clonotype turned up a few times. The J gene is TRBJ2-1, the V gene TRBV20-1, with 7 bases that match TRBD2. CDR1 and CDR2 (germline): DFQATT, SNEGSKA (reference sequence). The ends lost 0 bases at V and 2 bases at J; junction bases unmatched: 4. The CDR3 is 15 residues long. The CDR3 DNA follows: TGCAGTGCTAGAGAGCTAGCGGTTCCCTACAATGAGCAGTTCTTC. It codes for CSARELAVPYNEQFF.

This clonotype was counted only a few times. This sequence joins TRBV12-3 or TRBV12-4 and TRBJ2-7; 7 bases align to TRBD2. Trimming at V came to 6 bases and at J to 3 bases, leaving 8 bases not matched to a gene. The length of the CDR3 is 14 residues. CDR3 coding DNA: TGTGCCAGCAGGCCCTCCTGGGGGGGCTACGAGCAGTACTTC. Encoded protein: CASRPSWGGYEQYF.

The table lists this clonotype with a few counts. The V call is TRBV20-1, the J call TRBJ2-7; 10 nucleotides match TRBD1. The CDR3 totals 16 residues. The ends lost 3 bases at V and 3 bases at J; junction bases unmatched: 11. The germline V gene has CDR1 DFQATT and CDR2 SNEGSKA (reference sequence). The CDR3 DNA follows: TGCAGTGCTAGCCAAAATTTGGACAGGGGGTACTACGAGCAGTACTTC. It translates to CSASQNLDRGYYEQYF.

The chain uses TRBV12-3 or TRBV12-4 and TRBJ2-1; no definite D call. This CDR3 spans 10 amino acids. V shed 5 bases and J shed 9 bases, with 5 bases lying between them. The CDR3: CASSASEQFF. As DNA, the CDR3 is TGTGCCAGCAGTGCTAGTGAGCAGTTCTTC.

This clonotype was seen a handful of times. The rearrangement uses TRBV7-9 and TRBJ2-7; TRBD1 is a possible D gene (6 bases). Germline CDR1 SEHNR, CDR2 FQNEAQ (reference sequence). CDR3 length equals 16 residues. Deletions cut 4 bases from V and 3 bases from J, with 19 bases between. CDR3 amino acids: CASSSRTGSSFYEQYF. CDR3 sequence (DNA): TGTGCCAGCAGCTCCCGTACAGGGAGTTCGTTCTACGAGCAGTACTTC.

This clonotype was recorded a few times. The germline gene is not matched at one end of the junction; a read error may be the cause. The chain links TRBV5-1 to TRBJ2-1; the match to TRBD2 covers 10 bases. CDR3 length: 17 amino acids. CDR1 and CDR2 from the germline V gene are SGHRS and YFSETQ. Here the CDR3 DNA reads TGCGCCAGCAGCTTGGCCGTGACTAGCGGGCCCTACCATGAGCAGTTCTTC. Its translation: CASSLAVTSGPYHEQFF.

Here the CDR3 DNA reads TGCGCCAGCAGCCAAGTTCGGGGGCGCAGGACCGGGGAGCTGTTTTTT. It is translated as CASSQVRGRRTGELFF. The chain carries TRBV4-1 and TRBJ2-2; D may be TRBD1 or TRBD2 (6 bases each). Deletions cut 1 base from V and 5 bases from J, with 14 bases between. Germline CDR1 and CDR2: MGHRA and YSYEKL. The CDR3 is 16 amino acids.

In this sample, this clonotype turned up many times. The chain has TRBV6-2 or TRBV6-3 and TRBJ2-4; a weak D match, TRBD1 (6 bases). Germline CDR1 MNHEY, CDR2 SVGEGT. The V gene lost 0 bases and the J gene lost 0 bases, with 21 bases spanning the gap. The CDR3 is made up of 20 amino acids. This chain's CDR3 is CASSYSTAKDSVVAKNIQYF. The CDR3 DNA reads TGTGCCAGCAGTTACTCGACGGCCAAGGACAGCGTCGTAGCCAAAAACATTCAGTACTTC.

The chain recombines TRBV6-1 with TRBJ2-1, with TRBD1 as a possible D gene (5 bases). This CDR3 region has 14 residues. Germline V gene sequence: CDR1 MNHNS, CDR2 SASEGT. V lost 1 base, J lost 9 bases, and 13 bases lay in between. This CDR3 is CASSEDPVGVEQFF. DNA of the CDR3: TGTGCCAGCAGTGAAGACCCCGTAGGGGTTGAGCAGTTCTTC.

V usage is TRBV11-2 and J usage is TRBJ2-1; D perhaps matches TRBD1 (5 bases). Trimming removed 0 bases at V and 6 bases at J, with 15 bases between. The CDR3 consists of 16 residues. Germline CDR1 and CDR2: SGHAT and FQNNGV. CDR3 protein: CASSLDRGSKFNEQFF. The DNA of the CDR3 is TGTGCCAGCAGCTTAGATAGGGGCTCAAAATTCAATGAGCAGTTCTTC.

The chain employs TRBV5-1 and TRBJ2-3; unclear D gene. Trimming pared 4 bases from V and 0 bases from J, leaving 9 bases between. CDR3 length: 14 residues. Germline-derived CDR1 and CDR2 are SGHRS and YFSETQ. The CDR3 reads CASSPATSTDTQYF. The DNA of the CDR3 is TGCGCCAGCAGCCCCGCTACTAGCACAGATACGCAGTATTTT.

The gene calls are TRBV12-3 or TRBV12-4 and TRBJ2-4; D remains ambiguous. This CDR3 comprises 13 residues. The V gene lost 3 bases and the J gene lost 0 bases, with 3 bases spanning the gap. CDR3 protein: CASSFSAKNIQYF. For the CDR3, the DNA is TGTGCCAGCAGTTTCTCAGCCAAAAACATTCAGTACTTC.

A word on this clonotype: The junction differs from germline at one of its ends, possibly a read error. The CDR3 sequence is CSISLQGDTEAFF. DNA of the CDR3: TGTTCCATCAGTTTACAGGGAGACACTGAAGCTTTCTTT. The rearrangement joins TRBV10-3 to TRBJ1-1; possibly TRBD1 for D (6 bases). This CDR3 contains 13 residues. From germline, CDR1 is ENHRY and CDR2 SYGVKD.